These 31 T cell receptor beta chains originate from one sample sequenced in a study of post-analysis software for immune sequencing data. Presence of unique molecular identifiers characterized the TCR beta cDNA libraries. TCRdb used MiXCR to reprocess the PCR reads, holding one entry per CDR3 protein. This table has more than 450,000 distinct CDR3 sequences, 34% appearing once. For these receptors, no antigen is known. Broader study findings: Among five TRBV segments more frequent in patients than controls were TRBV5-6, TRBV5-1 and TRBV20-1.

Sequenced: blood. The receptors were sampled from a girl aged 2-17 years with multiple sclerosis.

This clonotype was seen a handful of times. The chain links TRBV7-2 to TRBJ2-3; D is possibly TRBD2 (5 bases). The CDR3 extends over 12 amino acids. Germline loops: CDR1 SGHTA, CDR2 FQGNSA. The V and J ends lost 5 bases and 5 bases respectively, with 8 bases between them. CDR3 nucleotide sequence: TGTGCCAGCAGCGACTACGGAGATACGCAGTATTTT. The encoded protein is CASSDYGDTQYF.

This clonotype has only a few counts. The chain links TRBV7-3 to TRBJ2-1, with a possible D match to TRBD2 (6 bases). Germline CDR1 SGHTA, CDR2 FQGTGA. V lost 2 bases and J lost 0, with 14 bases in between. This CDR3 is 17 amino acids long. This chain's CDR3 is CASSLAGAGSSYNEQFF. CDR3 sequence (DNA): TGTGCCAGCAGCTTAGCCGGTGCGGGGAGCTCCTACAATGAGCAGTTCTTC. Using reference TRBV7-3 and TRBJ2-1 for the parts outside the CDR3, the full variable domain is GAGVSQTPSNKVTEKGKYVELRCDPISGHTALYWYRQSLGQGPEFLIYFQGTGAADDSGLPNDRFFAVRPEGSVSTLKIQRTERGDSAVYLCASSLAGAGSSYNEQFFGPGTRLTVL.

V gene TRBV7-2 combines with J gene TRBJ2-7; the D call may be TRBD1 or TRBD2 (5 bases each). Trimming removed 5 bases at V and 1 base at J, with 18 bases between. The CDR3 loop spans 16 amino acids. Germline CDR1 SGHTA, CDR2 FQGNSA. DNA for the CDR3: TGTGCCAGCAGCGTTCGGGGCCTACCCCTATCCTACGAGCAGTACTTC. It translates to CASSVRGLPLSYEQYF.

This clonotype was counted a few times. This chain connects TRBV12-3 or TRBV12-4 to TRBJ1-2; D not certain. The CDR3 totals 11 residues. Trimming took 5 bases from V and 8 from J, leaving 9 bases between them. As DNA, the CDR3 is TGTGCCAGCAGTAGAGGTAGCGGCTACACCTTC. It encodes CASSRGSGYTF.

In this sample, this clonotype turned up once. The chain employs TRBV11-1 and TRBJ2-7, with a possible D match to TRBD2 (7 bases). CDR3 length equals 13 residues. The V and J ends lost 10 bases and 3 bases respectively, with 16 bases between them. The germline V gene has CDR1 SGHAT and CDR2 FQDESV (reference sequence). As DNA, the CDR3 is TGTGCCAACAGTGGGGGGGCGAACTACGAGCAGTACTTC. It is translated as CANSGGANYEQYF.

This clonotype was counted a few times. The V gene is TRBV4-1, the J gene TRBJ2-5, with D possibly matching TRBD2 (7 bases). Germline CDR1 and CDR2: MGHRA and YSYEKL. V lost 2 bases and J lost 4, with 20 bases in between. This CDR3 contains 17 residues. The CDR3 nucleotides read TGCGCCAGCAGCCAAACCCCTTTAGGGGGGGGTGCAGAGACCCAGTACTTC. Protein product: CASSQTPLGGGAETQYF.

The chain couples TRBV4-1 to TRBJ2-3, with D perhaps TRBD2 (5 bases). CDR1 is MGHRA and CDR2 is YSYEKL in the germline V gene. V dropped 5 bases and J dropped 4 bases, with 13 bases sitting between them. The CDR3 sequence is 14 residues long. The CDR3 here is CASSYESSPDTQYF. In nucleotides, the CDR3 is TGCGCCAGCAGCTACGAGTCTAGCCCAGATACGCAGTATTTT.

The chain is built from TRBV18 and TRBJ1-1; D may be TRBD1 (5 bases). The ends were cut back, 2 bases at V and 2 bases at J, with 15 bases in the middle. CDR1 is KGHSH and CDR2 is LQKENI in the germline V gene. This CDR3 contains 16 residues. CDR3 loop: CASSPSLTAGNTEAFF. The CDR3 DNA is TGTGCCAGCTCACCATCTCTGACAGCGGGAAACACTGAAGCTTTCTTT. The whole variable domain, filled in from reference TRBV18 and TRBJ1-1, reads NAGVMQNPRHLVRRRGQEARLRCSPMKGHSHVYWYRQLPEEGLKFMVYLQKENIIDESGMPKERFSAEFPKEGPSILRIQQVVRGDSAAYFCASSPSLTAGNTEAFFGQGTRLTVV.

The chain recombines TRBV6-5 with TRBJ2-3; 12 nucleotides agree with TRBD2. The CDR3 extends over 16 amino acids. Losses at the gene ends were 2 bases for V and 2 bases for J; bases not matched to a gene: 2. Germline V CDR1 and CDR2: MNHEY, SVGAGI. The chain's CDR3 is CASSYASGGATDTQYF. For the CDR3, the DNA is TGTGCCAGCAGTTACGCTAGCGGGGGGGCCACAGATACGCAGTATTTT.

This clonotype was detected a few times. V usage is TRBV24-1 and J usage is TRBJ1-5, with TRBD1 matching 9 bases. The CDR3 consists of 16 residues. Losses at the gene ends were 5 bases for V and 2 bases for J; bases not matched to a gene: 6. Germline V gene sequence: CDR1 KGHDR, CDR2 SFDVKD. The CDR3 DNA follows: TGTGCCACCAGTGCCAGGACAGGGGCAGGCAATCAGCCCCAGCATTTT. The encoded protein is CATSARTGAGNQPQHF.

This chain connects TRBV3-1 to TRBJ1-6; D ambiguous. The germline gives CDR1 LGHDT, CDR2 YNNKEL (reference sequence). V was pared by 5 bases and J by 8 bases, with 10 bases between. This CDR3 is 13 amino acids long. CDR3 amino acids: CASSYLRHSPLHF. CDR3 coding DNA: TGTGCCAGCAGCTATTTGCGGCATTCACCCCTCCACTTT.

The V call is TRBV6-1, the J call TRBJ1-5; D not resolved. V was cut by 4 bases and J by 5 bases, with 12 bases left in between. The length of the CDR3 is 14 residues. The germline gives CDR1 MNHNS, CDR2 SASEGT. The CDR3 coding sequence is TGTGCCAGCAGTGGACTCTATCGGGATCAGCCCCAGCATTTT. Translation gives CASSGLYRDQPQHF.

The V call is TRBV6-1, the J call TRBJ1-2; tentatively, D is TRBD1 (5 bases). This CDR3 spans 16 amino acids. Germline assignment: CDR1 MNHNS and CDR2 SASEGT. With 6 bases removed from V and 0 bases from J, the gap between germline ends came to 17 bases. CDR3 coding DNA: TGTGCCAGCAGACGGGTAGGGGCAGGGACTAACTATGGCTACACCTTC. Translated: CASRRVGAGTNYGYTF.

About this clonotype: One end of the junction does not line up with germline, which may come from a read error. The J gene is TRBJ1-4, the V gene TRBV7-2; no reliable D call. The CDR3 is made up of 15 amino acids. CDR1 SGHTA and CDR2 FQGNSA come from the germline V gene. CDR3 in amino acids: CASILGLSGNEKLFF. CDR3 coding DNA: TGTGCCAGCATCTTAGGGCTGTCGGGTAATGAAAAACTGTTTTTT. Based on the CDR3 plus reference TRBV7-2 and TRBJ1-4, the full variable domain is GAGVSQSPSNKVTEKGKDVELRCDPISGHTALYWYRQSLGQGLEFLIYFQGNSAPDKSGLPSDRFSAERTGGSVSTLTIQRTQQEDSAVYLCASILGLSGNEKLFFGSGTQLSVL.

The CDR3 loop reads CASSVGGTALVNTEAFF. DNA of the CDR3: TGTGCCAGCAGCGTAGGCGGGACAGCCCTTGTGAACACTGAAGCTTTCTTT. The rearrangement uses TRBV9 and TRBJ1-1, with 7 bases identical to TRBD1. Germline CDR1 is SGDLS and CDR2 is YYNGEE. Unmatched junction bases numbered 8, after V lost 0 bases and J lost 0 bases. The CDR3 spans 17 residues.

The rearrangement links TRBV6-5 to TRBJ1-2; no definite D call. V was cut by 0 bases and J by 4 bases, with 6 bases left in between. From germline, CDR1 is MNHEY and CDR2 SVGAGI. There are 13 residues in the CDR3. The CDR3 bases are TGTGCCAGCAGTTACTCCTGGGTCTATGGCTACACCTTC. This translates into CASSYSWVYGYTF.

The rearrangement links TRBV5-1 to TRBJ2-4, with TRBD1 as a possible D gene (6 bases). Germline-derived CDR1 and CDR2 are SGHRS and YFSETQ. V gave up 4 bases and J gave up 0 bases, with 17 bases separating them. This CDR3 has 17 amino acids. CDR3 sequence: CASSEGHRRIAKNIQYF. CDR3 nucleotides: TGCGCCAGCAGCGAGGGACATCGGCGGATAGCCAAAAACATTCAGTACTTC.

The chain employs TRBV29-1 and TRBJ2-1, with TRBD1 as a possible D gene (5 bases). The CDR3 length is 15 residues. V was pared by 8 bases and J by 5 bases, with 22 bases between. The germline CDR1 and CDR2 sequences are SQVTM and ANQGSEA. CDR3 region: CSSFWGVGGDNEQFF. The CDR3 region has the DNA TGCAGCTCCTTTTGGGGCGTAGGTGGGGACAATGAGCAGTTCTTC.

The chain couples TRBV6-6 to TRBJ2-7; 10 positions agree with TRBD2. V lost 6 bases and J lost 6; bases outside the gene matches: 17. The CDR3 totals 17 residues. Germline values: CDR1 MNHNY, CDR2 SVGAGI (reference sequence). The CDR3 DNA is TGTGCCAGCAGCCTACTAGCGGGGCTACCTTTTCCCAGCGAGCAGTACTTC. Protein: CASSLLAGLPFPSEQYF.

This clonotype has more than one count but fewer than ten. This CDR3 reads CASSRQSGTGGLTEAFF. The CDR3 bases are TGTGCCAGCAGCCGACAAAGTGGGACAGGGGGCCTCACTGAAGCTTTCTTT. The V call is TRBV7-2, the J call TRBJ1-1, with TRBD1 identical over 12 bases. V shed 5 bases, J shed 4 bases, and the junction held 11 bases outside the gene matches. Germline CDR1 SGHTA, CDR2 FQGNSA. CDR3 length: 17 amino acids.

This sequence joins TRBV6-2 or TRBV6-3 and TRBJ1-1; no firm D call. CDR1 and CDR2 from the germline V gene are MNHEY and SVGEGT. The length of the CDR3 is 13 residues. V lost 6 bases, J lost 2 bases, and 10 bases lay in between. In DNA form, the CDR3 reads TGTGCCAGCAGAGTGGCGGATAACACTGAAGCTTTCTTT. Amino acids: CASRVADNTEAFF.

With respect to this clonotype: This may stem from a read error, because a much larger clone lies one nucleotide away. V usage is TRBV20-1 and J usage is TRBJ1-2; D gene ambiguous. Trimming took 1 base from V and 8 from J, leaving 20 bases between them. Germline CDR1 is DFQATT and CDR2 is SNEGSKA (reference sequence). The CDR3 loop spans 15 amino acids. The CDR3 sequence: CSARASDGVGGGYTF. The DNA of the CDR3 is TGCAGTGCTAGAGCGTCGGACGGAGTCGGAGGGGGCTACACCTTC.

This clonotype was seen more than once but under ten times. This rearrangement joins TRBV12-3 or TRBV12-4 to TRBJ2-3; possibly TRBD1 for D (6 bases). This CDR3 spans 12 amino acids. Trimming stripped 6 bases from V and 4 bases from J, with 8 bases between. The CDR3 region has the DNA TGTGCCAGCAGCTGGACAGCAGATACGCAGTATTTT. Translating gives CASSWTADTQYF.

This clonotype appeared a few times. The genes are TRBV29-1 and TRBJ2-2; unclear D gene. CDR3 size: 13 residues. The V gene's germline CDR1 is SQVTM and CDR2 ANQGSEA. V lost 6 bases and J lost 1, with 9 bases in between. The CDR3 DNA follows: TGCAGCGTGCAGCGCCAGAACACCGGGGAGCTGTTTTTT. Its translation: CSVQRQNTGELFF.

The table lists this clonotype with a count of one. The rearrangement uses TRBV9 and TRBJ2-7; 12 nucleotides match TRBD2. The J call may be wrong; the DNA end is better matched by TRBJ2-5. CDR3 length: 14 amino acids. Germline lookup yields CDR1 SGDLS and CDR2 YYNGEE. CDR3 coding DNA: TGTGCCAGCAGCACACTAGCGGGGGGAAAGACCCAGTACTTC. This gives the protein CASSTLAGGKTQYF.

This clonotype was detected only a few times. V is TRBV24-1 and J is TRBJ2-3; no firm D call. The CDR3 has 14 residues. Germline V gives CDR1 KGHDR, CDR2 SFDVKD. V lost 3 bases and J lost 4, with 10 bases in between. The CDR3 is CATSDAGRSDTQYF. As DNA, the CDR3 is TGTGCCACCAGTGATGCAGGCCGTTCAGATACGCAGTATTTT.

This chain connects TRBV6-5 to TRBJ2-5; no firm D call. CDR1 MNHEY and CDR2 SVGAGI come from the germline V gene. CDR3 size: 11 residues. The ends were cut back, 7 bases at V and 5 bases at J, with 8 bases in the middle. CDR3 sequence reads: CASNNGETQYF. The CDR3 DNA sequence: TGTGCCAGCAACAACGGGGAGACCCAGTACTTC.

This clonotype was counted between two and nine times. The CDR3 loop reads CSVGRDYNEQFF. Here the CDR3 DNA reads TGCAGCGTTGGAAGGGACTACAATGAGCAGTTCTTC. The V gene is TRBV29-1, the J gene TRBJ2-1; D uncertain. CDR1 and CDR2 (germline): SQVTM, ANQGSEA. The V end was cut by 4 bases, the J end by 3 bases, with 7 bases between. CDR3 length: 12 residues.

This clonotype showed up just a few times. V and J are TRBV5-4 and TRBJ1-4; perhaps TRBD1 as D (5 bases). CDR3 length: 15 amino acids. In germline, CDR1 is SGHNT, CDR2 YYREEE (reference sequence). Trimming stripped 4 bases from V and 0 bases from J, with 10 bases between. CDR3 DNA: TGTGCCAGCAGCAGGGGAAGTGCAACTAATGAAAAACTGTTTTTT. This gives the protein CASSRGSATNEKLFF. Complete variable domain (other parts from reference TRBV5-4 and TRBJ1-4): ETGVTQSPTHLIKTRGQQVTLRCSSQSGHNTVSWYQQALGQGPQFIFQYYREEENGRGNFPPRFSGLQFPNYSSELNVNALELDDSALYLCASSRGSATNEKLFFGSGTQLSVL.

The chain combines TRBV4-2 with TRBJ2-2, with D perhaps matching TRBD2 (5 bases). The germline V gene encodes CDR1 LGHNA and CDR2 YNFKEQ. Trimming shortened V by 8 bases and J by 3 bases, and 10 bases separated the two germline ends. The CDR3 length is 13 residues. CDR3 in DNA: TGTGCCAGCCCGGGAACCGACACCGGGGAGCTGTTTTTT. Translating it yields CASPGTDTGELFF.

In its sample, this clonotype was seen a few times. The chain couples TRBV7-2 to TRBJ1-4, with TRBD1 matching 7 bases. V lost 3 bases to trimming and J lost 4 bases; unmatched junction nucleotides: 5. CDR1 SGHTA and CDR2 FQGNSA come from the germline V gene. This CDR3 region has 15 residues. The CDR3 nucleotides read TGTGCCAGCAGCTTCAGGGGGATCCATAATGAAAAACTGTTTTTT. Translation: CASSFRGIHNEKLFF. Based on the CDR3 plus reference TRBV7-2 and TRBJ1-4, the full variable domain is GAGVSQSPSNKVTEKGKDVELRCDPISGHTALYWYRQSLGQGLEFLIYFQGNSAPDKSGLPSDRFSAERTGGSVSTLTIQRTQQEDSAVYLCASSFRGIHNEKLFFGSGTQLSVL.